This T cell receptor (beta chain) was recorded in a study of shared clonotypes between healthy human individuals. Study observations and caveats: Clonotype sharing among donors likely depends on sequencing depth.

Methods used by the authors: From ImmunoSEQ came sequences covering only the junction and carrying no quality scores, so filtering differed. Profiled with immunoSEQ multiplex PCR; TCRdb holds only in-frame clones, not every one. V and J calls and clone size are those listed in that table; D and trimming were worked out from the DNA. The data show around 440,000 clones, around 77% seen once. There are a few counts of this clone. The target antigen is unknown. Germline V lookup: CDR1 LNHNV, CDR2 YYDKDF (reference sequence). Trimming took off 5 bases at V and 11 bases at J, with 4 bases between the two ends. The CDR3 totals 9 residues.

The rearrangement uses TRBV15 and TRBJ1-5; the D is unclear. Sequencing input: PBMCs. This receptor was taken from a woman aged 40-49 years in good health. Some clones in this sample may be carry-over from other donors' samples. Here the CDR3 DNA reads TGTGCCACCAGCCGGGCCCAGCATTTT. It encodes CATSRAQHF.